The clone carrying this T cell receptor (beta chain) occurred a few times. This CDR3 is built from 17 residues. Trimming stripped 1 base from V and 2 bases from J, with 16 bases between. Germline V lookup: CDR1 LGHNA, CDR2 YNFKEQ. Molecular barcoding with unique molecular identifiers was used for the TCRbeta library. TCRdb called the PCR reads again in MiXCR, with one record for every CDR3 protein. The sample lists approximately 350,000 distinct CDR3 sequences; approximately 10% were seen once. This specimen comes from a study of T-cell reconstitution after alpha-beta-depleted transplantation in children.

The TCR originated in a human donor who donated a stem cell graft to a child with acute lymphoblastic leukemia. Sequenced material: PBMCs from the stem cell graft donor, taken from the stem cell graft. The chain has TRBV4-2 and TRBJ2-3; tentatively, D is TRBD2 (5 bases). The CDR3 loop is CASSQVWTGGITDTQYF. CDR3 DNA: TGTGCCAGCAGCCAAGTGTGGACTGGTGGGATCACAGATACGCAGTATTTT.